The next 16 T cell receptor beta chains were all read from a single sample in a study of shared clonotypes between healthy human individuals. The assay was immunoSEQ multiplex PCR, and TCRdb's table has in-frame clones only and misses some. The table includes 190,000 or so clones, 90% to 95% detected once. Specimen: naive CD4+ T cells sorted from blood. Sample subset: CD45RA+ positively selected. The receptors shown here come from a woman aged 30 to 39 in good health.

This sequence joins TRBV29-1 and TRBJ2-1; D gene ambiguous. Germline V lookup: CDR1 SQVTM, CDR2 ANQGSEA. The V end lost 3 bases, the J end lost 9 bases, and 15 bases lay between the germline ends. The CDR3 totals 13 residues. CDR3 in DNA: TGCAGCGTTGAGATTGTTTCTTCATCTGAGCAGTTCTTC. It translates to CSVEIVSSSEQFF.

This sequence joins TRBV29-1 and TRBJ1-2; 7 bases map to TRBD1. J lost 4 bases, V lost 4 bases, and 9 bases had no gene match. The CDR3 sequence is 14 residues long. Germline V CDR1 and CDR2: SQVTM, ANQGSEA. In nucleotides, the CDR3 is TGCAGCGTTGGGAGAGGGGGCGGACCCTATGGCTACACCTTC. This gives the protein CSVGRGGGPYGYTF.

The rearrangement uses TRBV11-2 and TRBJ2-1; 10 bases map to TRBD2. CDR1 and CDR2 (germline): SGHAT, FQNNGV. Losses at the gene ends were 6 bases for V and 2 bases for J; bases not matched to a gene: 4. The CDR3 has 15 amino acids. The CDR3 nucleotides are TGTGCCAGCAGACCTCTAGCGGGGGCCTACAATGAGCAGTTCTTC. This translates into CASRPLAGAYNEQFF. Drawing the rest from reference TRBV11-2 and TRBJ2-1, the complete variable domain is EAGVAQSPRYKIIEKRQSVAFWCNPISGHATLYWYQQILGQGPKLLIQFQNNGVVDDSQLPKDRFSAERLKGVDSTLKIQPAKLEDSAVYLCASRPLAGAYNEQFFGPGTRLTVL.

The chain is built from TRBV6-5 and TRBJ1-1; D is uncertain. Trimming shortened V by 2 bases and J by 3 bases, and 10 bases separated the two germline ends. Germline V CDR1 and CDR2: MNHEY, SVGAGI. There are 14 residues in the CDR3. This CDR3 is CASSYTSEYTEAFF. CDR3 bases: TGTGCCAGCAGTTACACTTCAGAATACACTGAAGCTTTCTTT.

This clone was seen only once. This chain joins TRBV7-9 and TRBJ2-7; D perhaps matches TRBD2 (6 bases). The V gene lost 4 bases and the J gene lost 2 bases, with 15 bases spanning the gap. Germline assignment: CDR1 SEHNR and CDR2 FQNEAQ (reference sequence). CDR3 size: 15 residues. The CDR3 DNA reads as TGTGCCAGCAGCTCGTTAGGGCGGGAACCCTACGAGCAGTACTTC. Translating gives CASSSLGREPYEQYF.

The chain carries TRBV10-3 and TRBJ2-7; D is unresolved. The CDR3 has 13 amino acids. In germline, CDR1 is ENHRY, CDR2 SYGVKD. With 0 bases removed from V and 2 bases from J, the gap between germline ends came to 5 bases. The CDR3 DNA follows: TGTGCCATCAGTGAGTCAGGTCCCTACGAGCAGTACTTC. Translating it yields CAISESGPYEQYF.

The chain employs TRBV5-1 and TRBJ2-6, with TRBD1 matching 7 bases. This CDR3 is 16 amino acids long. Trimming cost V 0 bases and J 1 base; bases outside gene matches: 1. The germline V gene encodes CDR1 SGHRS and CDR2 YFSETQ. Here the CDR3 reads CASSLARGSGANVLTF. DNA for the CDR3: TGCGCCAGCAGCTTGGCCAGGGGGTCTGGGGCCAACGTCCTGACTTTC.

J is TRBJ2-2 and V is TRBV7-6; TRBD2 matches 7 bases. Germline values: CDR1 SGHVS, CDR2 FNYEAQ. Trimming at V came to 2 bases and at J to 5 bases, leaving 14 bases not matched to a gene. The CDR3 totals 18 residues. Written as DNA, the CDR3 is TGTGCCAGCAGCTTAATATCTTTGGCGGGAGTGGCTACCGGGGAGCTGTTTTTT. Translating gives CASSLISLAGVATGELFF.

The chain employs TRBV11-2 and TRBJ2-1; 13 nucleotides line up with TRBD2. The length of the CDR3 is 16 residues. The J segment lost 7 bases and the V segment lost 5 bases, leaving 8 bases of the junction unmatched. Germline CDR1 and CDR2: SGHAT and FQNNGV. CDR3 DNA: TGTGCCAGCAGCCCTTGGACTAGCGGGAGTCGAAATGAGCAGTTCTTC. This codes for CASSPWTSGSRNEQFF. Based on the CDR3 plus reference TRBV11-2 and TRBJ2-1, the full variable domain is EAGVAQSPRYKIIEKRQSVAFWCNPISGHATLYWYQQILGQGPKLLIQFQNNGVVDDSQLPKDRFSAERLKGVDSTLKIQPAKLEDSAVYLCASSPWTSGSRNEQFFGPGTRLTVL.

This clone was observed a single time. The chain uses TRBV29-1 and TRBJ1-1, with D tentatively TRBD1 (6 bases). V was cut by 4 bases and J by 4 bases, with 16 bases left in between. Germline values: CDR1 SQVTM, CDR2 ANQGSEA. The CDR3 is 14 amino acids. The CDR3 sequence is CSVGGGAGITEAFF. The CDR3 DNA follows: TGCAGCGTTGGTGGGGGGGCAGGTATCACTGAAGCTTTCTTT. The entire variable domain, with the rest obtained from reference TRBV29-1 and TRBJ1-1, is as follows: SAVISQKPSRDICQRGTSLTIQCQVDSQVTMMFWYRQQPGQSLTLIATANQGSEATYESGFVIDKFPISRPNLTFSTLTVSNMSPEDSSIYLCSVGGGAGITEAFFGQGTRLTVV.

CDR3 region: CASSPGDWVSYEQYF. The CDR3 DNA reads as TGCGCCAGCAGCCCAGGGGACTGGGTTTCCTACGAGCAGTACTTC. The gene calls are TRBV5-1 and TRBJ2-7; D may correspond to TRBD1 or TRBD2 (6 bases each). Germline V gives CDR1 SGHRS, CDR2 YFSETQ. Trimming removed 4 bases at V and 1 base at J, with 15 bases between. CDR3 size: 15 residues.

The chain links TRBV6-6 to TRBJ1-2, with a possible D match to TRBD1 (6 bases). Looked up from germline, CDR1 is MNHNY and CDR2 is SVGAGI (reference sequence). This CDR3 comprises 12 residues. The ends were cut back, 6 bases at V and 4 bases at J, with 9 bases in the middle. CDR3 residues: CASRGTSYGYTF. CDR3 coding DNA: TGTGCCAGCAGGGGGACAAGCTATGGCTACACCTTC.

This sequence joins TRBV7-9 and TRBJ1-1, with D perhaps TRBD1 (6 bases). Germline V gives CDR1 SEHNR, CDR2 FQNEAQ (reference sequence). V shed 1 base and J shed 7 bases, with 10 bases lying between them. The CDR3 runs to 13 residues. Here the CDR3 reads CASSLEQGGEAFF. CDR3 DNA: TGTGCCAGCAGCTTAGAACAGGGCGGTGAAGCTTTCTTT.

This chain connects TRBV30 to TRBJ2-1; weak D call: TRBD2 (5 bases). This CDR3 has 13 residues. V lost 2 bases to trimming and J lost 4 bases, with 9 bases between them. Germline V gene lookup returns CDR1 GTSNPN and CDR2 SVGIG (reference sequence). The CDR3 nucleotides are TGTGCCTGGAGTCGGGATAGATACAATGAGCAGTTCTTC. Amino acid sequence: CAWSRDRYNEQFF.

Concerning this clone: No DNA is shown, since the ends of the CDR3 on it are uncertain; the CDR3 is the one TCRdb lists. The chain is built from TRBV5-1 and TRBJ2-2; the D call TRBD2 from the table was never checked on the DNA. Inclusive of both ends, the CDR3 amounts to 14 amino acids. From germline, CDR1 is SGHRS and CDR2 YFSETQ. The CDR3 protein is CASSFGEGTGELFF.

This sequence joins TRBV7-9 and TRBJ2-1; the D gene is possibly TRBD1 (5 bases). V was cut by 4 bases and J by 8 bases, with 12 bases left in between. Germline V gene sequence: CDR1 SEHNR, CDR2 FQNEAQ (reference sequence). The CDR3 loop spans 13 amino acids. The CDR3 region is CASSSPKGYEQFF. CDR3 bases: TGTGCCAGCAGCTCCCCCAAGGGGTATGAGCAGTTCTTC.